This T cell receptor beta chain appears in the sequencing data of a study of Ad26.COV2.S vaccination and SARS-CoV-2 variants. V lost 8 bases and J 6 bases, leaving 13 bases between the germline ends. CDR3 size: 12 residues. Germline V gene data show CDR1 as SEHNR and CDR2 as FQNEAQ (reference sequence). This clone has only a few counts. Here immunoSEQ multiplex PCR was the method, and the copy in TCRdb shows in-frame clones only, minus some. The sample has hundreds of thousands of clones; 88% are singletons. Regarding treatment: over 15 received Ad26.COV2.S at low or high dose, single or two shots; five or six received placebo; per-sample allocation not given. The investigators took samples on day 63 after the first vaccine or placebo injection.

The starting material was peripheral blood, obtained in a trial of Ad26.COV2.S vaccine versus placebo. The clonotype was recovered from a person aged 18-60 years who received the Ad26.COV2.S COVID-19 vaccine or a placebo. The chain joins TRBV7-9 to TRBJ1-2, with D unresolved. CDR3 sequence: CASWGSGDGYTF. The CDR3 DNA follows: TGTGCCAGCTGGGGTAGCGGGGATGGCTACACCTTC.